The present TCR beta chain was sequenced within a study of vaccination effects on CD4 cells after COVID-19. Study conclusions and caveats: By a late point after vaccination, infection- and vaccine-induced clones had shrunk markedly through clonal contraction.

Within the ViraFEST assay, antigen-specific CD4+ T cells underwent expansion with viral peptide pools prior to sequencing. The authors isolated CD4+ T cells after around 10 days of culture. The person was diagnosed with PCR-confirmed SARS-CoV-2 infection between March and December 2020. Cells had half their medium changed to IL-2 medium on days 3 and 7. The germline V gene encodes CDR1 SEHNR and CDR2 FQNEAQ (reference sequence). CDR3 size: 15 residues. Trimming removed 3 bases from V and 6 bases from J; junction bases left unmatched: 7. On this clone itself: Antigen: not known.

The assay was immunoSEQ multiplex PCR, and TCRdb's table has in-frame clones only and misses some. The profile shows about 45,000 clones, roughly 80% of them singletons. Specimen: CD4+ T cells from PBMCs cultured with a peptide pool, collected before COVID-19 vaccination. The receptor comes from a human donor who had a prior SARS-CoV-2 infection. V and J are TRBV7-9 and TRBJ2-1, with 8 positions matching TRBD2. CDR3 bases: TGTGCCAGCAGCTTTCTCGGGAGGGCAAGCAATGAGCAGTTCTTC. Translating it yields CASSFLGRASNEQFF.